One sample yielded the 12 T cell receptor beta chains listed below, sequenced in a study of blood T cell repertoires in COVID-19. TCRdb's copy holds only in-frame clones and misses some; the assay was immunoSEQ multiplex PCR. The sample contains roughly 500,000 clones, about 91% of which appear only once. The specimen sequenced was peripheral blood. Every receptor here comes from a man in his late teens or twenties with COVID-19, enrolled during active disease.

This chain links TRBV5-1 with TRBJ2-3; 10 bases match TRBD2. The CDR3 spans 17 residues. CDR1 and CDR2 from the germline V gene are SGHRS and YFSETQ. V was pared by 4 bases and J by 5 bases, with 13 bases of the junction left unmatched. The CDR3 nucleotides read TGCGCCAGCAGCGAAGGGGGCCCGGGGACTAGCGAAGATACGCAGTATTTT. Protein: CASSEGGPGTSEDTQYF.

This clone was recorded once. The chain uses TRBV3-1 (or the pseudogene TRBV3-2) and TRBJ2-7; 8 bases match TRBD2. With V trimmed by 5 bases and J by 6 bases, 3 bases remained unmatched. The V gene's germline CDR1 is LGHDT and CDR2 YNNKEL (reference sequence). There are 12 residues in the CDR3. The chain's CDR3 is CASSNGGGEQYF. The CDR3 DNA reads TGTGCCAGCAGCAACGGGGGGGGCGAGCAGTACTTC.

This chain uses TRBV5-1 with TRBJ1-2, with D perhaps TRBD1 (6 bases). The germline CDR1 and CDR2 sequences are SGHRS and YFSETQ. This CDR3 contains 14 residues. The V gene lost 0 bases and the J gene lost 4 bases, with 10 bases spanning the gap. CDR3 sequence reads: CASSLGTVTYGYTF. The CDR3 region has the DNA TGCGCCAGCAGCTTGGGGACAGTTACCTATGGCTACACCTTC.

The chain employs TRBV11-3 and TRBJ2-7; 7 nucleotides line up with TRBD1. V lost 4 bases and J lost 3; bases outside the gene matches: 6. Germline-derived CDR1 and CDR2 are SGHNT and YENEEA. The CDR3 is made up of 14 amino acids. This chain's CDR3 is CASSSHGQVYEQYF. As DNA, the CDR3 is TGTGCCAGCAGCTCCCATGGACAGGTCTACGAGCAGTACTTC. The whole variable domain, filled in from reference TRBV11-3 and TRBJ2-7, reads EAGVVQSPRYKIIEKKQPVAFWCNPISGHNTLYWYLQNLGQGPELLIRYENEEAVDDSQLPKDRFSAERLKGVDSTLKIQPAELGDSAVYLCASSSHGQVYEQYFGPGTRLTVT.

V usage is TRBV25-1 and J usage is TRBJ2-5; D may be TRBD2 (5 bases). This CDR3 spans 14 amino acids. The V end was cut by 2 bases, the J end by 6 bases, with 13 bases between. Looked up from germline, CDR1 is MGHDK and CDR2 is SYGVNS. The CDR3, as DNA: TGTGCCAGCAGTGAAAGCGGACCCCAGAAGACCCAGTACTTC. Translation: CASSESGPQKTQYF.

The chain recombines TRBV24-1 with TRBJ1-4; TRBD1 agrees at 8 bases. V lost 3 bases to trimming and J lost 8 bases; unmatched junction nucleotides: 10. Germline CDR1 KGHDR, CDR2 SFDVKD. The CDR3 covers 16 residues. CDR3 residues: CATSDPGQGEKEKLFF. Here the CDR3 DNA reads TGTGCCACCAGTGATCCCGGACAGGGAGAGAAGGAAAAACTGTTTTTT.

The chain couples TRBV6-5 to TRBJ2-7, with unresolved D. CDR3 length: 14 residues. Germline assignment: CDR1 MNHEY and CDR2 SVGAGI. V was shortened by 8 bases and J by 1 base, with 15 bases between the two germline ends. The CDR3 DNA reads TGTGCCAGCCGAGTCCTAGTTCGGTCCTACGAGCAGTACTTC. Translating it yields CASRVLVRSYEQYF.

DNA for the CDR3: TGTGCCAGCAGCATGACAGGGGGTGAGGGTACTTTCTTT. As protein: CASSMTGGEGTFF. V usage is TRBV7-9 and J usage is TRBJ1-1; 9 nucleotides match TRBD1. Germline lookup yields CDR1 SEHNR and CDR2 FQNEAQ (reference sequence). The length of the CDR3 is 13 residues. The V gene end was trimmed by 5 bases and the J gene end by 12 bases; junction bases not matched to a gene: 10. The entire variable domain, with the rest obtained from reference TRBV7-9 and TRBJ1-1, is as follows: DTGVSQNPRHKITKRGQNVTFRCDPISEHNRLYWYRQTLGQGPEFLTYFQNEAQLEKSRLLSDRFSAERPKGSFSTLEIQRTEQGDSAMYLCASSMTGGEGTFFGQGTRLTVV.

This chain joins TRBV3-1 (or the pseudogene TRBV3-2) and TRBJ2-7; TRBD1 matches 11 bases. Unmatched junction bases numbered 7, after V lost 6 bases and J lost 3 bases. Per the germline V gene, CDR1 is LGHDT and CDR2 is YNNKEL (reference sequence). There are 15 residues in the CDR3. CDR3 in DNA: TGTGCCAGCAGACACTCGGACAGGGGGCACTACGAGCAGTACTTC. Protein product: CASRHSDRGHYEQYF.

This chain links TRBV14 with TRBJ2-6, with a tentative D call TRBD2 (5 bases). CDR1 and CDR2 (germline): SGHDN, FVKESK. V lost 4 bases to trimming and J lost 0 bases, with 10 bases between them. The CDR3 sequence is 16 residues long. The CDR3 spells CASSRQRDSGANVLTF. The CDR3 DNA reads TGTGCCAGCAGCCGCCAGAGGGACTCTGGGGCCAACGTCCTGACTTTC.

The chain is built from TRBV19 and TRBJ2-7; no clear D gene. Germline CDR1 and CDR2: LNHDA and SQIVND (reference sequence). V lost 6 bases to trimming and J lost 2 bases, with 11 bases between them. CDR3 length equals 13 residues. The CDR3 DNA reads TGTGCCAGTAGCGTCGAGCTGACCTACGAGCAGTACTTC. As protein: CASSVELTYEQYF.

In this sample, this clone turned up once. This sequence joins TRBV5-1 and TRBJ1-4; the match to TRBD1 covers 8 bases. The ends lost 4 bases at V and 8 bases at J; junction bases unmatched: 13. The CDR3 runs 16 residues. Germline V gene data show CDR1 as SGHRS and CDR2 as YFSETQ. The DNA for the CDR3 is TGCGCCAGCAGCGCGAACGACAGGGGAGAAAGGGAAAAACTGTTTTTT. Its protein is CASSANDRGEREKLFF. Based on the CDR3 plus reference TRBV5-1 and TRBJ1-4, the full variable domain is KAGVTQTPRYLIKTRGQQVTLSCSPISGHRSVSWYQQTPGQGLQFLFEYFSETQRNKGNFPGRFSGRQFSNSRSEMNVSTLELGDSALYLCASSANDRGEREKLFFGSGTQLSVL.